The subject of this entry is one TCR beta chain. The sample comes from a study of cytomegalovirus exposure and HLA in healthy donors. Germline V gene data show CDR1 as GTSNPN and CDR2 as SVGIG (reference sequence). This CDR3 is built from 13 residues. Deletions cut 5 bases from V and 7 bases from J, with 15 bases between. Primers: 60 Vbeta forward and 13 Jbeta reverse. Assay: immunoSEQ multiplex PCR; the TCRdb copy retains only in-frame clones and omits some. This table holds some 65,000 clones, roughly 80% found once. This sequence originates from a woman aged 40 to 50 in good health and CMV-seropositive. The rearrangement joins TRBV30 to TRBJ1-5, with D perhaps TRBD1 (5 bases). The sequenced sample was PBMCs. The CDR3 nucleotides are TGTGCCTGGGCCGGTGGGGGGGGACAGCCCCAGCATTTT. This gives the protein CAWAGGGGQPQHF. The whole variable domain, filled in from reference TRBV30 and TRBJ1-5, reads SQTIHQWPATLVQPVGSPLSLECTVEGTSNPNLYWYRQAAGRGLQLLFYSVGIGQISSEVPQNLSASRPQDRQFILSSKKLLLSDSGFYLCAWAGGGGQPQHFGDGTRLSIL.